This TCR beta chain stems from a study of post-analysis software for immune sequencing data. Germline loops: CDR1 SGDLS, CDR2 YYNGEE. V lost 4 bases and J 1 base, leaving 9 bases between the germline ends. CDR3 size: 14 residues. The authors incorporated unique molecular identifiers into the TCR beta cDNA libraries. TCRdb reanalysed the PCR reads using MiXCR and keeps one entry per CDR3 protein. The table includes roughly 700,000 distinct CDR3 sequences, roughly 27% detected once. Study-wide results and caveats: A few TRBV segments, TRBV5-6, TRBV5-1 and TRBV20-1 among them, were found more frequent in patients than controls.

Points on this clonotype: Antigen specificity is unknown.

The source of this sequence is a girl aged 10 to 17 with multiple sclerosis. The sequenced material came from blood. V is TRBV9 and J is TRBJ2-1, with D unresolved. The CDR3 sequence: CASSSSLSYNEQFF. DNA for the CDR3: TGTGCCAGCAGCTCTTCGTTGTCCTACAATGAGCAGTTCTTC.